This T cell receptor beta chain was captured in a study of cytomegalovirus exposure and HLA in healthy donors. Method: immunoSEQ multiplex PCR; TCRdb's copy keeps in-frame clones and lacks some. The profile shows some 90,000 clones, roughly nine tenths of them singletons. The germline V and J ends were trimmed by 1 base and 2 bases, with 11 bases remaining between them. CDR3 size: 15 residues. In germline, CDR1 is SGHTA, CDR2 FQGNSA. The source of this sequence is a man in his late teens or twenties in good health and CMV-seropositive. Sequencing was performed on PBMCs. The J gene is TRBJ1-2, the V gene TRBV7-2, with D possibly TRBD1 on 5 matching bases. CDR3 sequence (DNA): TGTGCCAGCAGCTTAGAGGACACAACAAACTATGGCTACACCTTC. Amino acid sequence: CASSLEDTTNYGYTF.